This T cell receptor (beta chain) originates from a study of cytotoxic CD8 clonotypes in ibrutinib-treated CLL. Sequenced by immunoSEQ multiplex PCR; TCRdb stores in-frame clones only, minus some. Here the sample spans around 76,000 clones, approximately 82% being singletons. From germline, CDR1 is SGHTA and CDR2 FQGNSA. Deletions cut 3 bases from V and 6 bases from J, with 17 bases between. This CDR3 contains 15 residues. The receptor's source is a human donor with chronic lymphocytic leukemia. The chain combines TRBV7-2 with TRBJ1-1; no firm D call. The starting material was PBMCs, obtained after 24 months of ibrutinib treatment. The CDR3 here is CASSFLVRMWAEAFF. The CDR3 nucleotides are TGTGCCAGCAGCTTTTTAGTGCGGATGTGGGCTGAAGCTTTCTTT. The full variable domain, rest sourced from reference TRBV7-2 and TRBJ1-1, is GAGVSQSPSNKVTEKGKDVELRCDPISGHTALYWYRQSLGQGLEFLIYFQGNSAPDKSGLPSDRFSAERTGGSVSTLTIQRTQQEDSAVYLCASSFLVRMWAEAFFGQGTRLTVV.